This T cell receptor beta chain was profiled in a study of CD4+ T cells in melanoma (dated by TCRdb to about 2022). Regarding the study in general: Neoantigen-specific CD4+ T cells in human melanoma were what the study investigated.

The donors were people with melanoma. Receptor amplification or capture employed the immunoSEQ multiplex PCR assay. TCRdb re-hosts the immuneACCESS table, in-frame sequences only. Its copies lack some clones; in the studies checked, an unresolved V gene accounts for under half of them, and the cause for the rest is not known. The sample yields 120,000 to 150,000 clones; around 90% were counted once. The ten most abundant clones make up roughly 1.4% of the sample. Summary of the overall study and its limitations: Neoantigen-specific CD4+ T cells were reported to be correlated with the function of CD8+ T cells, macrophages and B cells. Diverse differentiation states were reported to be shown by neoantigen-specific CD4+ T cells in melanoma.

With respect to this clone: Its antigen has not been determined. The sample holds no much larger clone one base away, and base qualities are not on file.

At the junction V is shortened by 3 bases and J by 12 bases; bases outside the gene matches: 7. From the cysteine through the phenylalanine, the CDR3 covers 15 amino acids. Only the CDR3 portion is preserved as DNA: 45 bases, with reading frame beginning at the first base. CDR1 and CDR2 are read off the germline V gene as SNHLY and FYNNEI. The TCR sequence derives from a human donor with melanoma. Rearrangement joined TRBV2 to TRBJ2-1, and 14 junctional nucleotides match TRBD2. The CDR3 region has the sequence CASSDRGLAGERQFF. Here is the DNA: TGTGCCAGCAGTGATAGGGGACTAGCGGGGGAGCGGCAGTTCTTC.